These 6 T cell receptor beta chains came from one sample sequenced in a study of graft-versus-host responses after intestinal transplantation. Their specific antigens are unknown. The data were produced by immunoSEQ multiplex PCR, yet TCRdb's version contains in-frame clones alone and is incomplete. Of tens of thousands of clones detected, about four fifths appear once; the ten largest clones hold about 15%. Material: unstimulated CD8+ T cells sorted from spleen or lymph node cells, obtained before intestinal transplant. The receptors were gathered from a human donor who received an intestinal transplant.

The chain recombines TRBV2 with TRBJ2-7, with 8 bases matching TRBD2. The CDR3 contains 15 residues. The trim removed 11 bases at V and 3 bases at J, leaving 15 bases unmatched. Germline CDR1 is SNHLY and CDR2 is FYNNEI. This CDR3 reads CARKRRGGFFYEQYF. The CDR3 coding sequence is TGTGCCCGCAAAAGACGCGGGGGGTTCTTCTACGAGCAGTACTTC. The full variable domain, rest sourced from reference TRBV2 and TRBJ2-7, is EPEVTQTPSHQVTQMGQEVILRCVPISNHLYFYWYRQILGQKVEFLVSFYNNEISEKSEIFDDQFSVERPDGSNFTLKIRSTKLEDSAMYFCARKRRGGFFYEQYFGPGTRLTVT.

The rearrangement uses TRBV5-6 and TRBJ2-1; 12 bases are shared with TRBD1. The ends lost 4 bases at V and 6 bases at J; junction bases unmatched: 8. The CDR3 length is 16 residues. Germline-derived CDR1 and CDR2 are SGHDT and YYEEEE. CDR3 protein: CASSEPGQGAINEQFF. CDR3 nucleotides: TGTGCCAGCAGCGAACCGGGACAGGGGGCGATCAATGAGCAGTTCTTC.

The chain carries TRBV7-9 and TRBJ2-1; D ambiguous. CDR3 length equals 15 residues. V was cut by 5 bases and J by 6 bases, with 17 bases left in between. Germline V gene data show CDR1 as SEHNR and CDR2 as FQNEAQ (reference sequence). CDR3 nucleotides: TGTGCCAGCAGCCCCCCCGCGAGCCCCTTCAATGAGCAGTTCTTC. This codes for CASSPPASPFNEQFF.

V usage is TRBV11-1 and J usage is TRBJ2-7, with 8 positions matching TRBD1. V lost 5 bases, J lost 3 bases, and 3 bases stayed unmatched. CDR3 size: 13 residues. Germline CDR1 and CDR2: SGHAT and FQDESV (reference sequence). The CDR3 DNA reads TGTGCCAGCAGCCAAACAGGGGGCTACGAGCAGTACTTC. Amino acid sequence: CASSQTGGYEQYF.

This chain uses TRBV25-1 with TRBJ1-2, with D perhaps TRBD1 (6 bases). Germline V gene sequence: CDR1 MGHDK, CDR2 SYGVNS. The CDR3 runs to 13 residues. V lost 4 bases and J 5 bases, leaving 11 bases between the germline ends. This chain's CDR3 is CASSVGQMYGYTF. In DNA, the CDR3 is TGTGCCAGCAGTGTCGGACAGATGTATGGCTACACCTTC.

The CDR3 protein is CASSQTSGSSHEQFF. In DNA form, the CDR3 reads TGTGCCAGCAGCCAGACTAGCGGGAGTTCCCATGAGCAGTTCTTC. V usage is TRBV6-5 and J usage is TRBJ2-1; TRBD2 matches at 12 bases. This CDR3 contains 15 residues. Germline V gene lookup returns CDR1 MNHEY and CDR2 SVGAGI. The V gene end was trimmed by 6 bases and the J gene end by 8 bases; junction bases not matched to a gene: 8.